This TCR beta chain was sequenced during a study of CD8 T cells in Susac syndrome. This clonotype was detected once. The authors reverse transcribed roughly 0.5 to 1 ug RNA with random hexamers. TCRdb fed the immunoSEQ multiplex PCR reads into MiXCR, producing one record per CDR3 protein. The sample lists around 150,000 distinct CDR3 sequences, approximately 95% occurring once. This CDR3 spans 16 amino acids. The J segment lost 4 bases and the V segment lost 3 bases, leaving 12 bases of the junction unmatched. Germline values: CDR1 MGHRA, CDR2 YSYEKL. Sequenced sample: CD4+ T cells from PBMCs. The sequence was collected from a human donor with multiple sclerosis. V is TRBV4-1 and J is TRBJ2-7, with 7 nucleotides matching TRBD2. The CDR3 sequence is CASSHLWAGVGYEQYF. The CDR3 coding sequence is TGCGCCAGCAGCCATCTTTGGGCGGGAGTGGGTTACGAGCAGTACTTC.